Each of the 30 T cell receptor beta chains below was sequenced from the same sample in a study of blood T cell repertoires in COVID-19 (dated by TCRdb to 2019 to 2021). The receptor library was made with the immunoSEQ multiplex PCR assay. TCRdb stores this immuneACCESS table with in-frame sequences only. Part of the clones is absent; in the studies checked, under half of the shortfall reflects unresolved V genes, and no reason is known for the rest. Present in this sample are approximately 170,000 clones, about 85% of which were seen just once. Approximately 7% of the sample is taken by the ten largest. Sequencing was performed on peripheral blood. These receptors were taken from a man at least 80 years old with COVID-19, enrolled during active disease.

This sequence joins TRBV9 and TRBJ1-2; 7 bases agree with TRBD1. CDR3 length equals 13 residues. The J segment lost 5 bases and the V segment lost 9 bases, leaving 10 bases of the junction unmatched. Germline V gives CDR1 SGDLS, CDR2 YYNGEE. The CDR3 DNA reads TGTGCCAAACGACAGACAGGGAAATATGGCTACACCTTC. Translating gives CAKRQTGKYGYTF.

A few counts support this clone. V gene TRBV20-1 combines with J gene TRBJ1-1, with D possibly being TRBD1 (6 bases). This CDR3 comprises 14 residues. Germline lookup yields CDR1 DFQATT and CDR2 SNEGSKA (reference sequence). The V end lost 3 bases, the J end lost 4 bases, and 15 bases lay between the germline ends. The CDR3 DNA is TGCAGTGCTAGTAGAGGGGGGGGAGTCACTGAAGCTTTCTTT. Its protein product is CSASRGGGVTEAFF.

The chain employs TRBV15 and TRBJ1-4; a possible D gene is TRBD1 (6 bases). CDR3 size: 18 residues. Between the trimmed V and J ends, which lost 0 bases and 0 bases, there was a span of 14 bases. CDR1 and CDR2 from the germline V gene are LNHNV and YYDKDF (reference sequence). The CDR3 loop is CATSRDAGGTATNEKLFF. The CDR3 DNA reads as TGTGCCACCAGCAGAGACGCGGGGGGCACCGCAACTAATGAAAAACTGTTTTTT.

As DNA, the CDR3 is TGTGCCAGCTCCTCCCGGGACGGGACTTACACCGGGGAGCTGTTTTTT. Translation gives CASSSRDGTYTGELFF. The chain carries TRBV18 and TRBJ2-2; maybe TRBD2 (6 bases). The CDR3 extends over 16 amino acids. The germline V and J ends were trimmed by 6 bases and 3 bases, with 17 bases remaining between them. Germline lookup yields CDR1 KGHSH and CDR2 LQKENI.

The chain recombines TRBV7-2 with TRBJ2-2, with 11 bases lining up with TRBD1. There are 15 residues in the CDR3. V dropped 5 bases and J dropped 7; count of bases not matched to a gene: 6. Germline V gene sequence: CDR1 SGHTA, CDR2 FQGNSA. CDR3 sequence reads: CASSARTGGVGELFF. For the CDR3, the DNA is TGTGCCAGCAGCGCTAGGACAGGGGGCGTCGGGGAGCTGTTTTTT.

CDR3 in amino acids: CASSSRQGVNTEAFF. DNA for the CDR3: TGTGCCAGCAGCTCCCGACAGGGGGTGAACACTGAAGCTTTCTTT. V gene TRBV4-2 combines with J gene TRBJ1-1; 9 nucleotides agree with TRBD1. The germline V gene encodes CDR1 LGHNA and CDR2 YNFKEQ. J lost 0 bases, V lost 5 bases, and 4 bases had no gene match. This CDR3 spans 15 amino acids.

This clone was detected a few times. V gene TRBV2 combines with J gene TRBJ1-5; 9 bases agree with TRBD1. The V and J ends lost 6 bases and 7 bases, in that order; junction bases with no gene match: 10. CDR3 length equals 15 residues. The germline V gene encodes CDR1 SNHLY and CDR2 FYNNEI. For the CDR3, the DNA is TGTGCCAGCAGGAAACCGGGACAGGGTTGGCAGCCCCAGCATTTT. Its protein is CASRKPGQGWQPQHF.

This clone was seen only a few times. V and J are TRBV10-3 and TRBJ2-7; D is perhaps TRBD1 (7 bases). V dropped 4 bases and J dropped 5 bases, with 18 bases sitting between them. The germline V gene has CDR1 ENHRY and CDR2 SYGVKD. The CDR3 sequence is 15 residues long. The CDR3 region is CAISGVQGGPNEQYF. In DNA, the CDR3 is TGTGCCATCAGTGGAGTCCAGGGGGGCCCCAACGAGCAGTACTTC.

The chain has TRBV27 and TRBJ1-5, with D possibly TRBD1 on 5 matching bases. Germline V gene data show CDR1 as MNHEY and CDR2 as SMNVEV (reference sequence). This CDR3 comprises 10 residues. CDR3 sequence: CVYRNQPQHF. The CDR3 DNA is TGTGTGTACAGGAATCAGCCCCAGCATTTT.

The gene calls are TRBV29-1 and TRBJ2-7; D gene unclear. The germline V gene encodes CDR1 SQVTM and CDR2 ANQGSEA. V shed 4 bases and J shed 3 bases, with 7 bases lying between them. CDR3 length: 11 residues. In nucleotides, the CDR3 is TGCAGCGTTGCAAACTACTACGAGCAGTACTTC. Encoded protein: CSVANYYEQYF.

The rearrangement links TRBV6-1 to TRBJ1-1; 10 bases fit TRBD1. V lost 4 bases and J lost 0; bases outside the gene matches: 8. This CDR3 has 17 amino acids. Germline CDR1 reads MNHNS; CDR2 reads SASEGT. CDR3 coding DNA: TGTGCCAGCAGTGCGACCGGGACAGGGGATTTGAACACTGAAGCTTTCTTT. Translated: CASSATGTGDLNTEAFF.

Remarks on this clone: An end of the junction does not agree with germline; a read error may underlie this. The sample carries other DNA sequences with the same CDR3. The chain joins TRBV11-3 to TRBJ1-6; no definite D call. There are 18 residues in the CDR3. The germline gives CDR1 SGHNT, CDR2 YENEEA. Here the CDR3 reads CASSLARFPPDANSPLHF. The CDR3 nucleotides are TGTGCCAGCAGTTTAGCCAGGTTCCCCCCCGATGCGAATTCACCCCTCCACTTT.

This clone appeared a single time. The chain combines TRBV5-6 with TRBJ2-4; weak D call: TRBD1 (5 bases). The CDR3 consists of 11 residues. The V gene's germline CDR1 is SGHDT and CDR2 YYEEEE. The V and J ends lost 6 bases and 7 bases respectively, with 8 bases between them. The CDR3 coding sequence is TGTGCCAGCACCGCAGGGAACATTCAGTACTTC. This gives the protein CASTAGNIQYF.

The gene calls are TRBV5-6 and TRBJ1-2; 12 bases map to TRBD1. The V gene end was trimmed by 4 bases and the J gene end by 5 bases; junction bases not matched to a gene: 9. The CDR3 has 16 amino acids. Per germline, CDR1 SGHDT and CDR2 YYEEEE. The CDR3 DNA is TGTGCCAGCAGCCTATGGAGGGACAGGGGGCTTTATGGCTACACCTTC. Its translation is CASSLWRDRGLYGYTF.

The chain uses TRBV4-1 and TRBJ2-5, with 10 bases fitting TRBD2. V was clipped by 1 base and J by 4 bases; unmatched bases: 9. Germline V gene lookup returns CDR1 MGHRA and CDR2 YSYEKL. The CDR3 is 17 amino acids. CDR3 sequence (DNA): TGCGCCAGCAGCCAAGGTCGGGAAGCGGGGGGGCCAGAGACCCAGTACTTC. Translating gives CASSQGREAGGPETQYF.

This clone was counted a single time. This chain uses TRBV6-5 with TRBJ1-6; D call uncertain. Trimming cost V 7 bases and J 7 bases, with 14 bases left between them. The CDR3 covers 14 residues. Germline V gene lookup returns CDR1 MNHEY and CDR2 SVGAGI. CDR3 bases: TGTGCCAGCACCTTAGGGAGGCTCAATTCACCCCTCCACTTT. Its protein is CASTLGRLNSPLHF.

Only a few counts were recorded for this clone. V and J are TRBV7-9 and TRBJ2-1, with TRBD2 matching 12 bases. The germline V gene encodes CDR1 SEHNR and CDR2 FQNEAQ (reference sequence). Trimming at V came to 6 bases and at J to 9 bases, leaving 9 bases not matched to a gene. The CDR3 consists of 15 residues. The DNA of the CDR3 is TGTGCCAGCAGTCGAGCCCCTAGCGGGGGGGCTGAGCAGTTCTTC. It encodes CASSRAPSGGAEQFF.

This clone was recorded many times. The V call is TRBV11-2, the J call TRBJ2-1, with 10 bases identical to TRBD2. After removal of 5 bases from V and 8 bases from J, the junction contained 9 bases not matched to a gene. The CDR3 is made up of 15 amino acids. Germline CDR1 reads SGHAT; CDR2 reads FQNNGV. This CDR3 is CASSPSGGATDEQFF. CDR3 in DNA: TGTGCCAGCAGCCCGAGCGGGGGGGCTACCGATGAGCAGTTCTTC.

The gene calls are TRBV5-8 and TRBJ1-4, with TRBD1 matching 8 bases. CDR1 SGHTS and CDR2 YDEGEE come from the germline V gene. The J segment lost 8 bases and the V segment lost 7 bases, leaving 13 bases of the junction unmatched. This CDR3 region has 15 residues. The CDR3 bases are TGTGCCAGCGGGGACCGGGACAGGCAGTGGGAAAAACTGTTTTTT. Amino acids: CASGDRDRQWEKLFF.

This clone came up once. This chain uses TRBV12-3 or TRBV12-4 with TRBJ1-1; TRBD1 agrees at 8 bases. The CDR3 is 12 residues long. Here the CDR3 reads CADGQGGTEAFF. In nucleotides, the CDR3 is TGTGCGGACGGACAGGGTGGCACTGAAGCTTTCTTT.

The rearrangement links TRBV12-3 or TRBV12-4 to TRBJ2-7; no definite D call. V lost 2 bases, J lost 4 bases, and 9 bases lay in between. CDR3 length: 13 residues. DNA of the CDR3: TGTGCCAGCAGTTTAATGCGGTCGTACGAGCAGTACTTC. Encoded protein: CASSLMRSYEQYF.

The genes are TRBV6-1 and TRBJ2-3, with D tentatively TRBD1 (5 bases). Germline loops: CDR1 MNHNS, CDR2 SASEGT. V lost 2 bases, J lost 5 bases, and 14 bases lay in between. The CDR3 spans 15 residues. CDR3 amino acids: CASSEPGPAEDTQYF. The CDR3 nucleotides are TGTGCCAGCAGTGAACCAGGGCCCGCGGAAGATACGCAGTATTTT.

The chain recombines TRBV4-1 with TRBJ2-1, with D possibly TRBD1 on 5 matching bases. The V end lost 1 base, the J end lost 7 bases, and 14 bases lay between the germline ends. Germline CDR1 and CDR2: MGHRA and YSYEKL. This CDR3 comprises 15 residues. The CDR3 sequence is CASSQVSQGTNEQFF. The CDR3 DNA is TGCGCCAGCAGCCAAGTGAGCCAGGGAACGAATGAGCAGTTCTTC.

The CDR3 region has the DNA TGCGCCAGCAGTCCAGGGGCTGGGGCCAACGTCCTGACTTTC. Its protein product is CASSPGAGANVLTF. The chain recombines TRBV10-1 with TRBJ2-6, with D possibly TRBD1 on 6 matching bases. The V gene lost 5 bases and the J gene lost 2 bases, with 7 bases spanning the gap. Germline CDR1 and CDR2: WNHNN and SYGVQD (reference sequence). There are 14 residues in the CDR3.

This chain joins TRBV5-1 and TRBJ1-6; TRBD1 is a possible D gene (5 bases). The V and J ends lost 4 bases and 8 bases respectively, with 16 bases between them. Germline assignment: CDR1 SGHRS and CDR2 YFSETQ. This CDR3 contains 15 residues. The DNA of the CDR3 is TGCGCCAGCAGCCCGCGGGGGGTAGAGGATTCACCCCTCCACTTT. Protein sequence: CASSPRGVEDSPLHF.

This chain links TRBV5-4 with TRBJ1-1; 8 positions match TRBD1. CDR1 and CDR2 (germline): SGHNT, YYREEE (reference sequence). This CDR3 spans 15 amino acids. V lost 4 bases and J lost 1; bases outside the gene matches: 6. The CDR3 region is CASSRGQGGNTEAFF. CDR3 sequence (DNA): TGTGCCAGCAGCCGAGGACAGGGTGGGAACACTGAAGCTTTCTTT.

The genes are TRBV10-3 and TRBJ1-2, with 7 bases lining up with TRBD1. There are 17 residues in the CDR3. Germline V gene lookup returns CDR1 ENHRY and CDR2 SYGVKD. V was clipped by 3 bases and J by 2 bases; unmatched bases: 12. CDR3 sequence: CAISDLGQAALNYGYTF. The DNA of the CDR3 is TGTGCCATCAGTGATCTAGGACAGGCCGCACTGAACTATGGCTACACCTTC.

V usage is TRBV6-5 and J usage is TRBJ2-1, with TRBD2 matching over 8 bases. Looked up from germline, CDR1 is MNHEY and CDR2 is SVGAGI. The CDR3 extends over 15 amino acids. V dropped 0 bases and J dropped 6; count of bases not matched to a gene: 4. This CDR3 is CASSYSGGETNEQFF. The DNA for the CDR3 is TGTGCCAGCAGTTACTCCGGGGGGGAAACCAATGAGCAGTTCTTC.

This chain uses TRBV6-6 with TRBJ2-3; tentative D call: TRBD2 (6 bases). The CDR3 is made up of 14 amino acids. CDR1 and CDR2 from the germline V gene are MNHNY and SVGAGI (reference sequence). V lost 2 bases to trimming and J lost 4 bases, with 10 bases between them. CDR3 protein: CASSYPTSADTQYF. The CDR3 bases are TGTGCCAGCAGTTACCCGACTAGTGCAGATACGCAGTATTTT.

J is TRBJ1-6 and V is TRBV4-2, with D tentatively TRBD1 (5 bases). This CDR3 is 18 amino acids long. The V end was cut by 0 bases, the J end by 6 bases, with 18 bases between. Germline-derived CDR1 and CDR2 are LGHNA and YNFKEQ. The CDR3 DNA reads TGTGCCAGCAGCCAAGATATGGGGCCTTTCCAAGTTAATTCACCCCTCCACTTT. Translated: CASSQDMGPFQVNSPLHF.